This note documents a single TCR beta chain sequence. Germline V gives CDR1 LGHNA, CDR2 YNFKEQ. Losses at the gene ends were 0 bases for V and 3 bases for J; bases not matched to a gene: 7. This CDR3 comprises 16 residues. Sequencing was performed with immunoSEQ multiplex PCR; in TCRdb, only in-frame clones are kept and a portion is missing. Found here are 200,000 or so clones, around 79% of them singletons; the top ten hold roughly 17%. This sample was taken from a study of blood T cell repertoires in COVID-19. The chain employs TRBV4-2 and TRBJ2-7; 8 bases are shared with TRBD2. The sample taken for sequencing was peripheral blood. The TCR originated in a man in his sixties with active or convalescent COVID-19. The CDR3 DNA follows: TGTGCCAGCAGCCAAGATGAGTCTAGCGGGCACTACGAGCAGTACTTC. As protein: CASSQDESSGHYEQYF.